This T cell receptor (beta chain) was captured by sequencing in a study of shared clonotypes between healthy human individuals. As for the study in general: A couple of female and a few male donors aged 18 to 49 were enrolled.

The CDR3 extends over 15 amino acids. The germline V and J ends were trimmed by 4 bases and 2 bases, with 15 bases remaining between them. CDR1 is SGHVS, CDR2 FNYEAQ, per germline. Only in-frame clones appear in the TCRdb table, and some are missing; sequencing was by immunoSEQ multiplex PCR. The sample has roughly 1 million clones; under 80% are singletons. Sequencing used memory CD4+ T cells sorted from blood. The subset denotes: CD45RA-negative fraction. This receptor was obtained from a man aged 18-30 years in good health. This sequence joins TRBV7-6 and TRBJ2-7; D assignment may be TRBD1 or TRBD2 (5 bases each). The CDR3 protein is CASSSAEGKAYEQYF. For the CDR3, the DNA is TGTGCCAGCAGCTCCGCCGAGGGGAAGGCCTACGAGCAGTACTTC.